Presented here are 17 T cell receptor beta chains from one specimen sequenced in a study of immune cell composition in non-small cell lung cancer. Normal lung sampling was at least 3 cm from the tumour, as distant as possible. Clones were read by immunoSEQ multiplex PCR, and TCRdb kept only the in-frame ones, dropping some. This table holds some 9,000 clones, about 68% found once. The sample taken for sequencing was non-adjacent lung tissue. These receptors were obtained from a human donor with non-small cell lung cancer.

CDR3 nucleotides: TGTGCCAGCAGCCTCGGACAGGGCGAGCAGTACTTC. Encoded protein: CASSLGQGEQYF. V usage is TRBV2 and J usage is TRBJ2-7; 8 nucleotides agree with TRBD1. The CDR3 runs 12 residues. V trimming: 6 bases; J trimming: 6 bases; junction bases outside the gene matches: 4. Germline values: CDR1 SNHLY, CDR2 FYNNEI.

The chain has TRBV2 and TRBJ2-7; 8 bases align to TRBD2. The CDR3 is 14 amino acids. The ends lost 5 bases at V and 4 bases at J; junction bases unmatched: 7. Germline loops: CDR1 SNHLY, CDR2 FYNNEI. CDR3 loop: CASSSGGLGYEQYF. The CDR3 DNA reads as TGTGCCAGCAGTAGCGGGGGCCTCGGTTACGAGCAGTACTTC.

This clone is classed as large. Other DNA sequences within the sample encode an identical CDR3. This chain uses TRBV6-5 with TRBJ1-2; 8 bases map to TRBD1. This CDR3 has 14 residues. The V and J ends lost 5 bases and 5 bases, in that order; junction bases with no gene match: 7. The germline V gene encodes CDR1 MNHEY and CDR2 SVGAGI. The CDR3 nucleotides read TGTGCCAGCAGTCCTGGACAGGGAGGGTATGGCTACACCTTC. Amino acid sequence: CASSPGQGGYGYTF.

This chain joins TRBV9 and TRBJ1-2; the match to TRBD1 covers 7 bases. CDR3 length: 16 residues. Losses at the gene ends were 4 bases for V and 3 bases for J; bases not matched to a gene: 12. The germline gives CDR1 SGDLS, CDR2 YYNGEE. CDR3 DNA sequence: TGTGCCAGCAGCCCTGGCAAGACAGGGAGGCACTATGGCTACACCTTC. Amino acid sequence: CASSPGKTGRHYGYTF.

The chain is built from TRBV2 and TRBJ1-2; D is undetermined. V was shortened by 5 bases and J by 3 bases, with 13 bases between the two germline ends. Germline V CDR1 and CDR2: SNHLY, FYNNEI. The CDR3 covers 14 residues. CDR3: CASSKGKDYYGYTF. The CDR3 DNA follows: TGTGCCAGCAGTAAGGGAAAGGACTACTATGGCTACACCTTC.

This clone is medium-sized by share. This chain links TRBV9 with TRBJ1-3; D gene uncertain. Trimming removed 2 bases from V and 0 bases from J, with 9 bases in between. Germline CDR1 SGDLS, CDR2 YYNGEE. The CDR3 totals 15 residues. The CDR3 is CASSVYSSSGNTIYF. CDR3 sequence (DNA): TGTGCCAGCAGCGTGTACTCGAGCTCTGGAAACACCATATATTTT.

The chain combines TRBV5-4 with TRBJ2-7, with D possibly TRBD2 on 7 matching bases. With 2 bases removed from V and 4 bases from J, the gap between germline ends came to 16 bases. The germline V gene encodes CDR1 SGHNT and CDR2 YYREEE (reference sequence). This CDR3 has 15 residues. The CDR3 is CASSLPSGGAYEQYF. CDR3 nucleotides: TGTGCCAGCAGCTTACCCTCGGGGGGCGCATACGAGCAGTACTTC. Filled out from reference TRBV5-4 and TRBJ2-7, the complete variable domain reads ETGVTQSPTHLIKTRGQQVTLRCSSQSGHNTVSWYQQALGQGPQFIFQYYREEENGRGNFPPRFSGLQFPNYSSELNVNALELDDSALYLCASSLPSGGAYEQYFGPGTRLTVT.

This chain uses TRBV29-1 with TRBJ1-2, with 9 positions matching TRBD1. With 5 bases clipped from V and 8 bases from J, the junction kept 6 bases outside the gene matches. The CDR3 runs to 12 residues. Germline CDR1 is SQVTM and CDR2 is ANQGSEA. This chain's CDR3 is CSVRGQGFGYTF. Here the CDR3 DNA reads TGCAGCGTTCGGGGACAGGGTTTCGGCTACACCTTC.

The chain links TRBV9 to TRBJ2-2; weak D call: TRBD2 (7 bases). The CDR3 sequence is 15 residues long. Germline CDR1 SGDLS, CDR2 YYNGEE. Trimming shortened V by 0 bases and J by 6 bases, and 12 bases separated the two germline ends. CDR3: CASSVGEGGPGELFF. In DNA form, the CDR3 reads TGTGCCAGCAGCGTAGGGGAGGGGGGACCCGGGGAGCTGTTTTTT.

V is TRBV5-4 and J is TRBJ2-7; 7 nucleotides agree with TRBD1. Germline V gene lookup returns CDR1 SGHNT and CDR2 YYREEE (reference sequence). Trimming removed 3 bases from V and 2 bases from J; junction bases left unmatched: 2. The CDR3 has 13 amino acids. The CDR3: CASSSGQPYEQYF. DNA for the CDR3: TGTGCCAGCAGCTCGGGACAGCCCTACGAGCAGTACTTC.

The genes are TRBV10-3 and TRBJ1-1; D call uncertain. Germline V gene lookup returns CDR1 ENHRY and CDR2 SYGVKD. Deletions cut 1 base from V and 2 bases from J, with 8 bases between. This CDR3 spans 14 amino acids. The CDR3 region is CAISELRINTEAFF. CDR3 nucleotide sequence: TGTGCCATCAGTGAGTTGAGGATCAACACTGAAGCTTTCTTT.

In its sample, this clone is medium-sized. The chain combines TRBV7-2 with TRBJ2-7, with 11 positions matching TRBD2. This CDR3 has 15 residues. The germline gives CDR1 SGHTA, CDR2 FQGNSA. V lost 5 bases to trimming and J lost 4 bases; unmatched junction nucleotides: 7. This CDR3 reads CASSTLAGGWYEQYF. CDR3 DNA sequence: TGTGCCAGCAGCACCCTAGCGGGGGGTTGGTACGAGCAGTACTTC.

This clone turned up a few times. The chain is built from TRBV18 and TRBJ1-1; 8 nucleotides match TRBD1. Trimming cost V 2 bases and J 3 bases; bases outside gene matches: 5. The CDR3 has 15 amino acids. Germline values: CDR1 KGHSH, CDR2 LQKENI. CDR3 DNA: TGTGCCAGCTCACCAAACCGGGACAGGTACACTGAAGCTTTCTTT. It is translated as CASSPNRDRYTEAFF.

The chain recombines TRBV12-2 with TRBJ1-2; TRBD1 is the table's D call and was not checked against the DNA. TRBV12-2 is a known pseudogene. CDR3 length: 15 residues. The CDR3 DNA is TGTGCAAGTCGCTTGGGTGGACACCAAGGCCATGGCTACACCTTC. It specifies CASRLGGHQGHGYTF.

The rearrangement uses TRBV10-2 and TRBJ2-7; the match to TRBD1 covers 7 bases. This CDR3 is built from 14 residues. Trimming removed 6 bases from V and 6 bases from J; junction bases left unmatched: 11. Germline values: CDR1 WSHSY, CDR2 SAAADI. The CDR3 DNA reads TGCGCCAGCAGCGTAGACAGGGTCCTGGTCGAGCAGTACTTC. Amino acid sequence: CASSVDRVLVEQYF.

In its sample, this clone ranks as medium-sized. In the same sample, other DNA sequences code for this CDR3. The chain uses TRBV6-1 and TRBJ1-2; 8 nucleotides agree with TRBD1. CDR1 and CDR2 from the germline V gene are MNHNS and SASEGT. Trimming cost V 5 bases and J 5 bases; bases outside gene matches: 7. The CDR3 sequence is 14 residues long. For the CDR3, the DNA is TGTGCCAGCAGTCCTGGACAGGGAGGGTATGGCTACACCTTC. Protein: CASSPGQGGYGYTF.

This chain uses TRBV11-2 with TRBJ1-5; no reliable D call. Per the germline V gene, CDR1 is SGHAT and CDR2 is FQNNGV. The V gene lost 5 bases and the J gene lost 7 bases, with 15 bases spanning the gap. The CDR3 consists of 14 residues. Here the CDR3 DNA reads TGTGCCAGCAGCCGAGCCGGGAATCGCCAGCCCCAGCATTTT. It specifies CASSRAGNRQPQHF. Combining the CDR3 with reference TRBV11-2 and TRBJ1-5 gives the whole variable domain EAGVAQSPRYKIIEKRQSVAFWCNPISGHATLYWYQQILGQGPKLLIQFQNNGVVDDSQLPKDRFSAERLKGVDSTLKIQPAKLEDSAVYLCASSRAGNRQPQHFGDGTRLSIL.